The 10 T cell receptor beta chains below were found in one sample sequenced in a study of blood T cells in healthy people across ages. The second PCR ran about 6 to 12 cycles with a sample-barcoded 5' primer and J-beta primers. TCRdb fed the 5' RACE reads into MiXCR, producing one record per CDR3 protein. This sample has roughly 1,500,000 distinct CDR3 sequences; about 31% occur once, and the top ten carry around 10%. The sequenced material came from blood. These receptors originate from a woman aged 30 to 39 in good health.

This clonotype has a count of ten or more. The chain carries TRBV20-1 and TRBJ2-5, with D unresolved. Between the trimmed V and J ends, which lost 4 bases and 0 bases, there was a span of 3 bases. CDR1 and CDR2 from the germline V gene are DFQATT and SNEGSKA (reference sequence). The CDR3 runs to 11 residues. The CDR3 sequence is CSAKYQETQYF. The CDR3, as DNA: TGCAGTGCTAAGTACCAAGAGACCCAGTACTTC.

This clonotype was counted at least ten times. This chain connects TRBV6-2 or TRBV6-3 to TRBJ1-5; 8 bases agree with TRBD1. The CDR3 spans 15 residues. Looked up from germline, CDR1 is MNHEY and CDR2 is SVGEGT. J lost 7 bases, V lost 8 bases, and 13 bases had no gene match. CDR3 region: CASGQVAGGRQPQHF. The CDR3 region has the DNA TGTGCCAGCGGCCAGGTCGCAGGGGGCCGGCAGCCCCAGCATTTT.

This clonotype came up a few times. The V call is TRBV24-1, the J call TRBJ1-2; 9 nucleotides align to TRBD1. Germline trimming cut 9 bases from V and 8 bases from J; bases unmatched to any gene: 6. The V gene's germline CDR1 is KGHDR and CDR2 SFDVKD. The CDR3 is 12 residues long. Written as DNA, the CDR3 is TGTGCCACCGAGGGACAGGGTGGAGGCTACACCTTC. Protein: CATEGQGGGYTF.

Only a few counts were recorded for this clonotype. The gene calls are TRBV12-3 or TRBV12-4 and TRBJ1-6; D gene unclear. The V and J ends lost 3 bases and 5 bases respectively, with 8 bases between them. The CDR3 is 14 residues long. CDR3 coding DNA: TGTGCCAGCAGTTTCGGTAGAGATAATTCACCCCTCCACTTT. This sequence encodes CASSFGRDNSPLHF.

This clonotype was picked up a small number of times. The chain combines TRBV19 with TRBJ1-3; no definite D call. The CDR3 covers 13 residues. V lost 6 bases to trimming and J lost 0 bases, with 6 bases between them. Germline CDR1 reads LNHDA; CDR2 reads SQIVND (reference sequence). CDR3 in amino acids: CASRQSSGNTIYF. The DNA of the CDR3 is TGTGCCAGTAGGCAGAGCTCTGGAAACACCATATATTTT.

The chain links TRBV3-1 to TRBJ1-1; 11 nucleotides line up with TRBD1. The V and J ends lost 6 bases and 5 bases, in that order; junction bases with no gene match: 5. CDR1 is LGHDT, CDR2 YNNKEL, per germline (reference sequence). The CDR3 length is 14 residues. CDR3 in DNA: TGTGCCAGCAGGGAGGACAGGGGGCGAACTGAAGCTTTCTTT. Protein product: CASREDRGRTEAFF.

This clonotype was detected only a few times. The J gene is TRBJ1-2, the V gene TRBV6-6; TRBD1 might be the D (5 bases). The germline V and J ends were trimmed by 7 bases and 2 bases, with 14 bases remaining between them. This CDR3 is built from 14 residues. CDR1 MNHNY and CDR2 SVGAGI come from the germline V gene (reference sequence). This CDR3 reads CASTPTAGNYGYTF. CDR3 in DNA: TGTGCCAGCACCCCAACAGCAGGGAACTATGGCTACACCTTC.

The chain recombines TRBV28 with TRBJ2-6; D unresolved. This CDR3 region has 17 residues. With 7 bases removed from V and 1 base from J, the gap between germline ends came to 17 bases. Per the germline V gene, CDR1 is MDHEN and CDR2 is SYDVKM. The CDR3 coding sequence is TGTGCCAGCAACCAATTAACGGGCACTTCTGGGGCCAACGTCCTGACTTTC. Amino acid sequence: CASNQLTGTSGANVLTF.

V is TRBV11-2 and J is TRBJ2-4; D might be TRBD1 (6 bases). The germline V gene has CDR1 SGHAT and CDR2 FQNNGV. The V end was cut by 5 bases, the J end by 1 base, with 18 bases between. The CDR3 totals 17 residues. The CDR3 DNA sequence: TGTGCCAGCAGCACCAGCTCAGGGGTAGCGGCCAAAAACATTCAGTACTTC. It yields the protein CASSTSSGVAAKNIQYF.

Note on this clonotype: One end of the junction does not line up with germline, which may come from a read error. The chain recombines TRBV29-1 with TRBJ2-7; no clear D. The germline V gene has CDR1 SQVTM and CDR2 ANQGSEA. The CDR3 is 15 amino acids. The CDR3 DNA reads TGCGGCGTTGTTTGGTTTGGCAGGTCCGCCTACGAGCAGTACTTC. Protein sequence: CGVVWFGRSAYEQYF.